What follows are 5 T cell receptor beta chains derived from one specimen sequenced in a study of human T cells and chemical hapten exposure. Time point given: pre-sensitization, week 0. The treatment is: therapeutic diphenylcyclopropenone sensitization with weekly scalp DPC. TCRdb reprocessed the RACE reads via MiXCR and lists one record per CDR3 protein. The profile shows around 300,000 distinct CDR3 sequences, roughly 7.4% of them singletons. Specimen: whole blood, collected in connection with sensitization to the hapten diphenylcyclopropenone (DPC). These receptors all come from a man younger than 35 with alopecia areata. Some clones in this sample may be carry-over from other donors' samples.

The chain recombines TRBV6-1 with TRBJ1-5; 7 nucleotides align to TRBD1. The germline gives CDR1 MNHNS, CDR2 SASEGT. With V trimmed by 4 bases and J by 6 bases, 21 bases remained unmatched. CDR3 size: 19 residues. CDR3 region: CASSATGRGPEVPSQPQHF. In nucleotides, the CDR3 is TGTGCCAGCAGTGCGACAGGGAGGGGACCGGAGGTACCAAGTCAGCCCCAGCATTTT.

The chain is built from TRBV3-1 and TRBJ1-1, with a weak D call TRBD1 (5 bases). The V gene lost 4 bases and the J gene lost 0 bases, with 15 bases spanning the gap. This CDR3 has 16 residues. From germline, CDR1 is LGHDT and CDR2 YNNKEL (reference sequence). CDR3 in amino acids: CASSPQGGTMNTEAFF. CDR3 nucleotides: TGTGCCAGCAGCCCCCAAGGAGGGACGATGAACACTGAAGCTTTCTTT.

This clonotype has more than one count but fewer than ten. The gene calls are TRBV28 and TRBJ2-5; D is unresolved. Germline CDR1 is MDHEN and CDR2 is SYDVKM. Trimming stripped 7 bases from V and 0 bases from J, with 12 bases between. The CDR3 runs to 14 residues. The CDR3 DNA sequence: TGTGCCAGCACCCCCGCCGGATACCAAGAGACCCAGTACTTC. Translated, it gives CASTPAGYQETQYF.

This rearrangement joins TRBV4-3 to TRBJ2-1; D perhaps matches TRBD2 (6 bases). The CDR3 totals 17 residues. Germline V gives CDR1 LGHNA, CDR2 YSLEER. The V end was cut by 1 base, the J end by 2 bases, with 15 bases between. The CDR3 sequence is CASSQAGGKGTYNEQFF. The CDR3, as DNA: TGCGCCAGCAGCCAAGCTGGAGGGAAAGGAACCTACAATGAGCAGTTCTTC.

The V call is TRBV6-2 or TRBV6-3, the J call TRBJ1-5, with TRBD1 identical over 8 bases. Losses at the gene ends were 6 bases for V and 7 bases for J; bases not matched to a gene: 11. Germline V lookup: CDR1 MNHEY, CDR2 SVGEGT. The CDR3 totals 15 residues. CDR3 in amino acids: CASSKNQGAGQPQHF. The CDR3 bases are TGTGCCAGCAGCAAAAACCAGGGGGCTGGGCAGCCCCAGCATTTT.